The clone carrying this T cell receptor beta chain was recorded at least ten times. Its antigen is currently unknown. CDR3 length: 15 amino acids. Germline loops: CDR1 SGHDT, CDR2 YYEEEE. Trimming pared 4 bases from V and 3 bases from J, leaving 17 bases between. The data are from a study of T-cell memory formation after mild COVID-19. Sample barcodes and UMIs were carried by the TCR alpha and TCR beta cDNA libraries that 5'RACE generated with constant-segment primers. Each CDR3 protein gets one entry after TCRdb re-called the 5' RACE reads with MiXCR. The sample lists tens of thousands of distinct CDR3 sequences, under 25% occurring once. General study findings and limits: The study found balanced CD4/CD8 in clones contracting day 15 to 85 and a CD4+ lean in later expanders. The appearance of some responding clones in pre-infection memory suggested that cross-reactive memory joined. Contracting clones localized mainly to CM and EM when CD4+ and mainly to EMRA when CD8+.

This TCR came from an adult who had mild COVID-19 (a few samples of this study predate the infection). Cell type and time point are not known. Sequenced: PBMCs or a T cell subset sorted from them (not recorded which). The chain recombines TRBV5-6 with TRBJ2-7; possible D gene TRBD1, 6 bases. CDR3 sequence: CASSAVRDTLYEQYF. Here the CDR3 DNA reads TGTGCCAGCAGCGCGGTTCGGGACACCCTCTACGAGCAGTACTTC.